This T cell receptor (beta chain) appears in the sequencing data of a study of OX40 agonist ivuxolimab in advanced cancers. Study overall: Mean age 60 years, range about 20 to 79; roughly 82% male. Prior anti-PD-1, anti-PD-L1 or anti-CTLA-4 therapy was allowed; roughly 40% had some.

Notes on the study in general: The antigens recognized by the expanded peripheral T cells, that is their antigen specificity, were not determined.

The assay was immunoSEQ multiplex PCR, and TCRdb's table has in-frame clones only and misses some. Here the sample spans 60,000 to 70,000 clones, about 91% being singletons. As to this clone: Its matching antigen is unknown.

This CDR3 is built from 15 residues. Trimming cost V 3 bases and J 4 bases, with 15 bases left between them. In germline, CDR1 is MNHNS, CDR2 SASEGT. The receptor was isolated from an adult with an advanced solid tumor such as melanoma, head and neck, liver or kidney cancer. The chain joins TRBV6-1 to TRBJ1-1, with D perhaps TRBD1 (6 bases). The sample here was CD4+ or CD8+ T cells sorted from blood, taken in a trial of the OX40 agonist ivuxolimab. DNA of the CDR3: TGTGCCAGCAGTGAGGGGGGCCATTTGGGCACTGAAGCTTTCTTT. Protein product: CASSEGGHLGTEAFF.